These 19 T cell receptor beta chains were sequenced from one sample in a study of monozygotic twins with inflammatory bowel disease. No DNA is given; TCRdb re-called the 5' RACE reads and lists each CDR3 protein once. Its listing shows 420,000 or so distinct CDR3 sequences. The specimen sequenced was blood. Receptors originate from a human donor with ulcerative colitis or Crohn's disease, or a healthy co-twin of an affected twin (not recorded which).

The V call is TRBV18, the J call TRBJ1-2; the TCRdb call, TRBD1, lacks DNA for checking. There are 15 residues in the CDR3. Germline CDR1 KGHSH, CDR2 LQKENI. The chain's CDR3 is CASSPSPTADYGYTF.

The rearrangement links TRBV28 to TRBJ2-7. The germline gives CDR1 MDHEN, CDR2 SYDVKM. This CDR3 has 14 amino acids. The CDR3 spells CASSFSRGQDEQYF. The full variable domain, completed using reference TRBV28 and TRBJ2-7, is DVKVTQSSRYLVKRTGEKVFLECVQDMDHENMFWYRQDPGLGLRLIYFSYDVKMKEKGDIPEGYSVSREKKERFSLILESASTNQTSMYLCASSFSRGQDEQYFGPGTRLTVT.

The chain's CDR3 is CASSLALGRGPTEAFF. This sequence joins TRBV7-2 and TRBJ1-1; TCRdb's D call of TRBD1 is untestable without DNA. Germline-derived CDR1 and CDR2 are SGHTA and FQGNSA. There are 16 residues in the CDR3.

The V and J genes are TRBV4-1 and TRBJ1-1; TCRdb proposes TRBD1, but this gene call is untestable without DNA. The CDR3 is 15 residues long. Germline CDR1 is MGHRA and CDR2 is YSYEKL. The chain's CDR3 is CASSRLGGGFWEAFF.

The chain recombines TRBV6-1 with TRBJ2-7; there is no DNA to check the TCRdb D call of TRBD1. Germline V gene sequence: CDR1 MNHNS, CDR2 SASEGT. The CDR3 covers 15 residues. CDR3 loop: CASSTHQQGQGEQYF.

This chain links TRBV11-2 with TRBJ2-1; TCRdb outputs TRBD2, but without DNA this stays unchecked. From germline, CDR1 is SGHAT and CDR2 FQNNGV. The CDR3 consists of 13 residues. The CDR3 sequence: CASSLGTGNEQFF.

The chain carries TRBV10-2 and TRBJ2-2. Germline CDR1 is WSHSY and CDR2 is SAAADI. CDR3 length: 14 residues. The CDR3 is CASSKTEITGELFF.

The rearrangement joins TRBV12-3 or TRBV12-4 to TRBJ2-4; TCRdb picks TRBD2, but there is no DNA to check that call. The CDR3 extends over 16 amino acids. The CDR3 here is CASSSLSSGRINIQYF.

The chain links TRBV18 to TRBJ2-2; TCRdb gives TRBD1 as the D gene, but with no DNA this cannot be confirmed. The CDR3 has 15 residues. Germline CDR1 and CDR2: KGHSH and LQKENI. This chain's CDR3 is CASSPSGQGSGELFF.

CDR3 sequence: CASSRPGSQYGYTF. The chain employs TRBV28 and TRBJ1-2; the TCRdb call, TRBD1, lacks DNA for checking. CDR3 length equals 14 residues. From germline, CDR1 is MDHEN and CDR2 SYDVKM.

The chain carries TRBV30 and TRBJ2-5; no DNA is available, so the TRBD2 call from TCRdb remains unchecked. The CDR3 length is 13 residues. Germline loops: CDR1 GTSNPN, CDR2 SVGIG (reference sequence). The CDR3 sequence: CAWRASRQETQYF.

V usage is TRBV20-1 and J usage is TRBJ1-6. CDR1 and CDR2 (germline): DFQATT, SNEGSKA (reference sequence). The CDR3 extends over 12 amino acids. The CDR3 reads CSARIISSPLHF.

The V and J genes are TRBV15 and TRBJ2-1. This CDR3 is 14 amino acids long. Germline CDR1 is LNHNV and CDR2 is YYDKDF (reference sequence). The CDR3 sequence: CATSREQSRSEQFF.

This chain uses TRBV4-1 with TRBJ1-2. The CDR3 sequence is 15 residues long. The germline V gene has CDR1 MGHRA and CDR2 YSYEKL. CDR3 residues: CASSGKTGSHYGYTF.

The CDR3: CSAPNGYNEQFF. The rearrangement uses TRBV20-1 and TRBJ2-1. Per germline, CDR1 DFQATT and CDR2 SNEGSKA (reference sequence). The CDR3 contains 12 residues.

This chain joins TRBV27 and TRBJ2-7; TCRdb reports TRBD2, a call that lacks DNA to check it against. Germline V gives CDR1 MNHEY, CDR2 SMNVEV (reference sequence). This CDR3 spans 14 amino acids. The CDR3 protein is CASSLRTSLAEQYF.

The rearrangement links TRBV20-1 to TRBJ2-2; TCRdb returns TRBD2, unconfirmable since there is no DNA. Germline CDR1 DFQATT, CDR2 SNEGSKA (reference sequence). There are 15 residues in the CDR3. CDR3 protein: CSASPTSPFSGELFF.

This sequence joins TRBV28 and TRBJ2-7; TCRdb returns TRBD1, unconfirmable since there is no DNA. This CDR3 is built from 13 residues. Germline V CDR1 and CDR2: MDHEN, SYDVKM. CDR3 residues: CASEDSSSYEQYF. The variable domain in full, with the rest retrieved from reference TRBV28 and TRBJ2-7, is DVKVTQSSRYLVKRTGEKVFLECVQDMDHENMFWYRQDPGLGLRLIYFSYDVKMKEKGDIPEGYSVSREKKERFSLILESASTNQTSMYLCASEDSSSYEQYFGPGTRLTVT.

The V gene is TRBV7-3, the J gene TRBJ1-2; TCRdb designates TRBD1, a call that cannot be tested without DNA. The CDR3 extends over 15 amino acids. Germline V lookup: CDR1 SGHTA, CDR2 FQGTGA. The CDR3 loop reads CASSPTGGLHSGYTF. The full variable domain, with the rest looked up from reference TRBV7-3 and TRBJ1-2, is GAGVSQTPSNKVTEKGKYVELRCDPISGHTALYWYRQSLGQGPEFLIYFQGTGAADDSGLPNDRFFAVRPEGSVSTLKIQRTERGDSAVYLCASSPTGGLHSGYTFGSGTRLTVV.